The entry below describes one TCR beta chain. Assay used: immunoSEQ multiplex PCR; TCRdb lists only in-frame clones, some missing. The table lists more than 400,000 clones, 90% to 97% of them singletons, with less than 0.06% in the top ten. This entry belongs to a study of shared clonotypes between healthy human individuals. Germline lookup yields CDR1 SGHRS and CDR2 YFSETQ. The CDR3 length is 14 residues. Trimming took 2 bases from V and 7 from J; bases not matched to a gene: 2. This receptor was identified in a woman in her 30s in good health. Sample: naive CD4+ T cells sorted from blood. Subset meaning: CD45RA+ positively selected. This chain connects TRBV5-1 to TRBJ2-3, with 12 bases fitting TRBD2. CDR3 residues: CASSFTSGRYTQYF. DNA of the CDR3: TGCGCCAGCAGCTTTACTAGCGGGAGGTATACGCAGTATTTT.